This TCR beta chain was recorded in a study of T-cell reconstitution after alpha-beta-depleted transplantation in children (dated by TCRdb to about 2016). At the level of the whole study: Using TCR repertoire profiling, the study followed T-cell immune reconstitution in a quantitative way in children after TCRalphabeta/CD19-depleted allogeneic hematopoietic cell transplantation.

Library construction relied on PCR. The sequencer was an Illumina HiSeq 2500. TCR libraries were prepared with molecular barcoding, using unique molecular identifiers to normalize TCRbeta repertoire quantification. TCRdb's own reprocessing of the public reads used fastp at Q25 and MiXCR and kept productive beta chains. Duplicate CDR3 protein sequences are folded into a single record with the most common DNA and genes. This sample is represented by more than 85,000 distinct CDR3 sequences; around 10% of them were singletons. Of the sample, 8% to 9.5% is held by the ten largest clones. Deletion took 4 bases off V and 3 bases off J, with a span of 10 bases between the germline ends. The CDR3 spans 13 residues, from the cysteine through the phenylalanine. The kept DNA is CDR3 alone, 39 bases in frame from the first base. CDR1 and CDR2 (SEHNR, FQNEAQ) derive from the germline V gene (reference sequence).

This clonotype occurred many times. The target of this receptor is not known. Per-base quality was not reported, and no clone a single base away is much larger than it. This TCR was sampled from a human donor who donated a stem cell graft to a child with acute lymphoblastic leukemia. This chain is built from TRBV7-9 and TRBJ2-7; too little of a D gene remains to name it. The material was PBMCs from the stem cell graft donor, obtained from the stem cell graft. CDR3 region: CASSSPVHYEQYF. The nucleotides are TGTGCCAGCAGCTCGCCCGTCCACTACGAGCAGTACTTC.